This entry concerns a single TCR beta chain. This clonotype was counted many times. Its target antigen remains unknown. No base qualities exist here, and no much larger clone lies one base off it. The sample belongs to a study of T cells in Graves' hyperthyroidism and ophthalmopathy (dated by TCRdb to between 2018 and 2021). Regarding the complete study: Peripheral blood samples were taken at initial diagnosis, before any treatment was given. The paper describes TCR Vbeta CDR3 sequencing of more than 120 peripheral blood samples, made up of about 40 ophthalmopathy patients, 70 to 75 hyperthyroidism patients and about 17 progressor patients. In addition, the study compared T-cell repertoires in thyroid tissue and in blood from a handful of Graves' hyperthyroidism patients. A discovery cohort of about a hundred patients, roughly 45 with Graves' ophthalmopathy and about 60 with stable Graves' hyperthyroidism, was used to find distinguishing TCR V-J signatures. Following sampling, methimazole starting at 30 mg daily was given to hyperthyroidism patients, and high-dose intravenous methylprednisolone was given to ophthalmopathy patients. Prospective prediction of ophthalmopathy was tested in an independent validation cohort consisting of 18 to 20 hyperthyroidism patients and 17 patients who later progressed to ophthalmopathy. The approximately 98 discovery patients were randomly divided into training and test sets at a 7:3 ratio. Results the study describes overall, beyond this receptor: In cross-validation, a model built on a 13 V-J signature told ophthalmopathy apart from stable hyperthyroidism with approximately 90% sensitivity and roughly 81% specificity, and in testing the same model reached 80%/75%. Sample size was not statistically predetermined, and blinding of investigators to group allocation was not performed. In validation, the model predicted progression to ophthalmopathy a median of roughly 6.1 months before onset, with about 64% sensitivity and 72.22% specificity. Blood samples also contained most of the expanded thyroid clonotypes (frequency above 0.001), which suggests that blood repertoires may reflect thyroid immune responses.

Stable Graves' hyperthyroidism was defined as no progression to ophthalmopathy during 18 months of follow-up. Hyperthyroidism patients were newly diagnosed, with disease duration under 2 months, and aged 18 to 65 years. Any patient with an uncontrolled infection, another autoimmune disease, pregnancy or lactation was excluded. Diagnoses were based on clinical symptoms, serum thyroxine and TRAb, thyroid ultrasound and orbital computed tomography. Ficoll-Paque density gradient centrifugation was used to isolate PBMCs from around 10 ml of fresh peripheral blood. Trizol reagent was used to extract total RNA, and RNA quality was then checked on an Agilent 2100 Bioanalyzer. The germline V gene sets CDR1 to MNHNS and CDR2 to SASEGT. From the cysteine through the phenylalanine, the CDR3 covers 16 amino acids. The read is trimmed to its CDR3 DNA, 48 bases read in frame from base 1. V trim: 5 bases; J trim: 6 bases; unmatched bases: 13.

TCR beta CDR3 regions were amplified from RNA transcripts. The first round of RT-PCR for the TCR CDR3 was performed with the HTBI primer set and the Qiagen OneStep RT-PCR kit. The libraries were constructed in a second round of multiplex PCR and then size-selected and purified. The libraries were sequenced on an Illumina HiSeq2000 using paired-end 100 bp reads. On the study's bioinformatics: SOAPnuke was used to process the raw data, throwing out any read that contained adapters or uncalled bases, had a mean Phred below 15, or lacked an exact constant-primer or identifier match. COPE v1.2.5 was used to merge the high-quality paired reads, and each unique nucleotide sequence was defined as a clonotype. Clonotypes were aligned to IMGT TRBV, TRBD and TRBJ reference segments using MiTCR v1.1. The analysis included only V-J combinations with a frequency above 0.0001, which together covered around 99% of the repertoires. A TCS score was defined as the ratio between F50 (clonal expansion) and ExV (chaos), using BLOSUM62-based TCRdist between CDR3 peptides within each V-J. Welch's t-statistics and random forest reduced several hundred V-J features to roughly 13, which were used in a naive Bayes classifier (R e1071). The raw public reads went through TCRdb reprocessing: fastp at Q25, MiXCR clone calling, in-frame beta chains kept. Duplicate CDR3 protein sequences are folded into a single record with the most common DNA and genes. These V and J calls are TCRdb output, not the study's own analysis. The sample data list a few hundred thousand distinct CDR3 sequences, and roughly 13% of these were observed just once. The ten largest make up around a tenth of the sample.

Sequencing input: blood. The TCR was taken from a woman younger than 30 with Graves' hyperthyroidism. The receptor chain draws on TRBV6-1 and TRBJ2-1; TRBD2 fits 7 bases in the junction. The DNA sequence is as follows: TGTGCCAGCAGTTCAGGACCGATTGGGGAGGGCAATGAGCAGTTCTTC. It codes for CASSSGPIGEGNEQFF.